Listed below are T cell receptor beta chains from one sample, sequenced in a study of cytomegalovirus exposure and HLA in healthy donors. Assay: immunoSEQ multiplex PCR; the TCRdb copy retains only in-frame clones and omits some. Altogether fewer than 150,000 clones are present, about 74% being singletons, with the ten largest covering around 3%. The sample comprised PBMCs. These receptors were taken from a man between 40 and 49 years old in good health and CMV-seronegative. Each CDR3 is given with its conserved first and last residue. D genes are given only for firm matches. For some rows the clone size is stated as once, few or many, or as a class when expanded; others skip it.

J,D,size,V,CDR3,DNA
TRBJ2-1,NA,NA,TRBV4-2,CASSQIVRVENNEQFF,TGTGCCAGCAGCCAAATCGTCAGGGTGGAGAACAATGAGCAGTTCTTC
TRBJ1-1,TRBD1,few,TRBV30,CAWSDGNRGQAFF,TGTGCCTGGAGTGACGGAAACAGGGGACAAGCTTTCTTT
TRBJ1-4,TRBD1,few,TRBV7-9,CASSSGQINEKLFF,TGTGCCAGCAGCTCGGGACAGATAAATGAAAAACTGTTTTTT
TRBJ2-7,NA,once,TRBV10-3,CAITPGTGYEQYF,TGTGCCATCACCCCTGGGACTGGCTACGAGCAGTACTTC
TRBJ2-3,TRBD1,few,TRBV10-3,CATLGQGGSDTQYF,TGTGCCACCCTGGGACAGGGCGGGTCAGATACGCAGTATTTT
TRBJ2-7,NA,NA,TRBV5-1,CASSQDFYEQYF,TGCGCCAGCAGCCAGGACTTCTACGAGCAGTACTTC
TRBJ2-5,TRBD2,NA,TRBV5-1,CASSLLAGGETQYF,TGCGCCAGCAGCTTACTAGCGGGAGGGGAGACCCAGTACTTC
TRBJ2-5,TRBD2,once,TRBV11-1,CASSQGLTQETQYF,TGTGCCAGCAGCCAGGGACTAACCCAAGAGACCCAGTACTTC
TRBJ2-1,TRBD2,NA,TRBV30,CAWSPSGRRWNNEQFF,TGTGCCTGGAGCCCTAGCGGGAGAAGGTGGAACAATGAGCAGTTCTTC
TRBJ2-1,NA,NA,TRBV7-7,CASSPNLGNEQFF,TGTGCCAGCAGCCCTAACCTAGGCAATGAGCAGTTCTTC
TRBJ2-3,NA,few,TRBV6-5,CASSYSAGGTDTQYF,TGTGCCAGCAGTTACTCGGCAGGGGGCACAGATACGCAGTATTTT
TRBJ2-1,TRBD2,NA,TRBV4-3,CASSQEIAGSRLVGGYNEQFF,TGCGCCAGCAGCCAGGAGATAGCGGGGAGCCGACTGGTGGGTGGCTACAATGAGCAGTTCTTC
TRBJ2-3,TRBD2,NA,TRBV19,CASSIVSGGSGTQYF,TGTGCCAGTAGTATAGTCAGCGGGGGGTCTGGTACGCAGTATTTT
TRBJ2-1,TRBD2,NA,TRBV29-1,CSVVFEVAGVGYNEQFF,TGCAGCGTTGTGTTTGAGGTAGCGGGAGTGGGGTACAATGAGCAGTTCTTC
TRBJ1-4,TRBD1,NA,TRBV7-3,CASSALDRGPNEKLFF,TGTGCCAGCAGCGCACTAGACAGGGGGCCAAATGAAAAACTGTTTTTT
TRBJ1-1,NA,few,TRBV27,CASSLGGVGVTEAFF,TGTGCCAGCAGTTTAGGGGGGGTTGGGGTCACTGAAGCTTTCTTT
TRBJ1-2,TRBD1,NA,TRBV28,CASSPTGRYGYTF,TGTGCCAGCAGCCCGACAGGGCGCTATGGCTACACCTTC
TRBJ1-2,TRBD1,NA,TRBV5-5,CASRWGQGSIYGYTF,TGTGCCAGCAGATGGGGACAGGGGTCGATCTATGGCTACACCTTC
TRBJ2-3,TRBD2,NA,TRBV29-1,CSGTRQTTDTQYF,TGCAGCGGGACTAGGCAGACCACAGATACGCAGTATTTT
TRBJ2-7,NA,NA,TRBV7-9,CSSSLDIYEQYF,TGTTCCAGCAGCTTAGACATTTACGAGCAGTACTTC
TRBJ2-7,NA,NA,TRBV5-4,CASSLDQFGWYF,TGTGCCAGCAGCTTGGATCAGTTTGGTTGGTACTTC
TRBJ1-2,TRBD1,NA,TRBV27,CASSFGTGFANYGYTF,TGTGCCAGCAGTTTTGGGACAGGGTTTGCCAACTATGGCTACACCTTC
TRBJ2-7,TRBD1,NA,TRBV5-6,CASSFGTGYEQYF,TGTGCCAGCAGCTTTGGGACAGGTTACGAGCAGTACTTC
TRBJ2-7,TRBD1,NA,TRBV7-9,CASSLGTASRDEQYF,TGTGCCAGCAGCCTCGGGACAGCATCTAGGGACGAGCAGTACTTC
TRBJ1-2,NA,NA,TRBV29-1,CSGAGGLPYGYTF,TGCAGCGGGGCAGGCGGGCTACCTTATGGCTACACCTTC
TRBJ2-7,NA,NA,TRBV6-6,CASSYEDSSKYF,TGTGCCAGCAGTTACGAGGACAGCTCCAAGTACTTC
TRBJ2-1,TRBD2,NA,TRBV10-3,CAIMGTPGLRNEQFF,TGTGCCATCATGGGAACTCCGGGACTACGGAATGAGCAGTTCTTC